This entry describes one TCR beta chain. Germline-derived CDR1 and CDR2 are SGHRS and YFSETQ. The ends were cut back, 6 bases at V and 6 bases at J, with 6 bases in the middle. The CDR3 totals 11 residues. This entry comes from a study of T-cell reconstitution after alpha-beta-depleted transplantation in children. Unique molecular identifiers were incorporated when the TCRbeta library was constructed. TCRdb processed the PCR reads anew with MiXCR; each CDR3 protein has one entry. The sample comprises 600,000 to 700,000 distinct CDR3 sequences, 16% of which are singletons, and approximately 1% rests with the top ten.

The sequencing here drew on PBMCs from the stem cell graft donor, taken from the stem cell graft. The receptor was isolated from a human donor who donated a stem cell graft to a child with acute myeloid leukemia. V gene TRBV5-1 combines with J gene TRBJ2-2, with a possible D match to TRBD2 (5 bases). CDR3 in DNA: TGCGCCAGCAACGGGGCCGGGGAGCTGTTTTTT. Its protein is CASNGAGELFF. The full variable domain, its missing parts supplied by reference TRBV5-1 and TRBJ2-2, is KAGVTQTPRYLIKTRGQQVTLSCSPISGHRSVSWYQQTPGQGLQFLFEYFSETQRNKGNFPGRFSGRQFSNSRSEMNVSTLELGDSALYLCASNGAGELFFGEGSRLTVL.